These 6 T cell receptor beta chains originate from one sample sequenced in a study of T cells after yellow fever vaccination. TCRdb processed the 5' RACE reads anew with MiXCR; each CDR3 protein has one entry. Of hundreds of thousands of distinct CDR3 sequences listed, 8.7% are singletons. Sequences were derived from PBMCs, sampled on the day of the first yellow fever vaccination. These receptors were taken from a man aged 18-30 years who received the YFV17D yellow fever vaccine.

A note on this clonotype: Sequence at one end of the junction differs from germline and may be a read error. The chain has TRBV13 and TRBJ2-7; D not certain. Germline lookup yields CDR1 PRHDT and CDR2 FYEKMQ (reference sequence). The CDR3 consists of 14 residues. DNA of the CDR3: TGTGCCAGCAGCCCCCGACAAGATGCCTACGAGCTGTACTTC. This sequence encodes CASSPRQDAYELYF.

The gene calls are TRBV6-5 and TRBJ2-5, with 7 bases identical to TRBD2. The CDR3 runs 14 residues. J lost 5 bases, V lost 4 bases, and 7 bases had no gene match. The V gene's germline CDR1 is MNHEY and CDR2 SVGAGI. Written as DNA, the CDR3 is TGTGCCAGCAGTTTTTTTTCGGGGGGTGAGACCCAGTACTTC. Residues: CASSFFSGGETQYF.

The gene calls are TRBV7-2 and TRBJ2-3, with 13 nucleotides matching TRBD2. J was trimmed by 2 bases and V by 5 bases; bases with no gene match: 4. The CDR3 is 16 residues long. The germline V gene encodes CDR1 SGHTA and CDR2 FQGNSA. This CDR3 is CASSRTSGGYTDTQYF. In DNA form, the CDR3 reads TGTGCCAGCAGCCGGACTAGCGGGGGATACACAGATACGCAGTATTTT.

The chain recombines TRBV5-1 with TRBJ2-7; TRBD1 agrees at 8 bases. Per the germline V gene, CDR1 is SGHRS and CDR2 is YFSETQ. The CDR3 covers 13 residues. V dropped 7 bases and J dropped 2; count of bases not matched to a gene: 5. In DNA form, the CDR3 reads TGCGCCAGCGGCCGACAGGGGACCTACGAGCAGTACTTC. Amino acid sequence: CASGRQGTYEQYF.

The chain joins TRBV12-3 or TRBV12-4 to TRBJ2-5, with D hard to call. Trimming stripped 1 base from V and 7 bases from J, with 10 bases between. CDR3 length: 13 amino acids. CDR3 protein: CASSLVASGTQYF. In nucleotides, the CDR3 is TGTGCCAGCAGTTTAGTGGCCTCCGGGACCCAGTACTTC.

Ten or more counts support this clonotype. The chain is built from TRBV5-1 and TRBJ2-1; the match to TRBD2 covers 7 bases. Germline V gives CDR1 SGHRS, CDR2 YFSETQ. The trim removed 2 bases at V and 8 bases at J, leaving 10 bases unmatched. The CDR3 runs 15 residues. The CDR3 DNA sequence: TGCGCCAGCAGCTTAAGGTTGGGGGGGAAGGATGAGCAGTTCTTC. It encodes CASSLRLGGKDEQFF.